The source of this T cell receptor beta chain is a study of CD8+CD57+ T cells in acquired aplastic anemia. About the study: Mean DNA quantity obtained from sorted CD4+ and CD8+ cells was around 3.2 ug.

Germline CDR1 WSHSY, CDR2 SAAADI. V shed 4 bases and J shed 0 bases, with 17 bases lying between them. The CDR3 sequence is 17 residues long. Genomic DNA provided the template from which TCR beta VDJ and CDR3 profiles were obtained. TCRdb reanalysed the reads using MiXCR and keeps one entry per CDR3 protein. The sample yields a few hundred thousand distinct CDR3 sequences, approximately 57% seen once. The clonotype comes from a human donor in good health. Specimen: sorted CD4+, CD8+, or CD8+CD57+ T cells (not recorded which) from PBMCs. The chain has TRBV10-2 and TRBJ2-3; D is possibly TRBD1 or TRBD2 (5 bases each). CDR3 DNA: TGCGCCAGCAGTGGGGACGGCATGAACACTAGCACAGATACGCAGTATTTT. This translates into CASSGDGMNTSTDTQYF.